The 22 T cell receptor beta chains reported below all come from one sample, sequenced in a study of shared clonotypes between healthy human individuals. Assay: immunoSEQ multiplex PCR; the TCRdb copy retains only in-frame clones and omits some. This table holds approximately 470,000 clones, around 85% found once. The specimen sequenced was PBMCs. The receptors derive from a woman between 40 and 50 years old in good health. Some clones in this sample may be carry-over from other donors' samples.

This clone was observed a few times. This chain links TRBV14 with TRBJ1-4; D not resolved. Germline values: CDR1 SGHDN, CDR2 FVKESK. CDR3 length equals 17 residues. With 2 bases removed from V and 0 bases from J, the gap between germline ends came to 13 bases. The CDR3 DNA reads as TGTGCCAGCAGCCAACTTACAGACCGCGCAACTAATGAAAAACTGTTTTTT. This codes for CASSQLTDRATNEKLFF.

CDR3 sequence (DNA): TGTGCCAGCAGTCTAGCGGGAGACAGGGATGAGCAGTTCTTC. This codes for CASSLAGDRDEQFF. V gene TRBV6-4 combines with J gene TRBJ2-1; TRBD2 matches 10 bases. CDR3 size: 14 residues. J lost 8 bases, V lost 5 bases, and 6 bases had no gene match. Germline V gene sequence: CDR1 MRHNA, CDR2 SNTAGT.

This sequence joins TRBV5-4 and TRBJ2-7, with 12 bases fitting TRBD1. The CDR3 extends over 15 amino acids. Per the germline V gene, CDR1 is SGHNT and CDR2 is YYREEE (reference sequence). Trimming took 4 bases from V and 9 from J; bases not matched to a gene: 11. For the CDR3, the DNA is TGTGCCAGCAGCGGGGGACAGGGGGCCCCTGTTGGGCAGTACTTC. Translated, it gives CASSGGQGAPVGQYF. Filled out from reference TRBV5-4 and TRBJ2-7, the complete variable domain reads ETGVTQSPTHLIKTRGQQVTLRCSSQSGHNTVSWYQQALGQGPQFIFQYYREEENGRGNFPPRFSGLQFPNYSSELNVNALELDDSALYLCASSGGQGAPVGQYFGPGTRLTVT.

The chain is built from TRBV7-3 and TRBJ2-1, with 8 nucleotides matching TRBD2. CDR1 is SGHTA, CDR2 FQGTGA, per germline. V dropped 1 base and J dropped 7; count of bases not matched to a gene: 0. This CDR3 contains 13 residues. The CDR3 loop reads CASSLKRENEQFF. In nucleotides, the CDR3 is TGTGCCAGCAGCTTAAAGCGGGAGAATGAGCAGTTCTTC.

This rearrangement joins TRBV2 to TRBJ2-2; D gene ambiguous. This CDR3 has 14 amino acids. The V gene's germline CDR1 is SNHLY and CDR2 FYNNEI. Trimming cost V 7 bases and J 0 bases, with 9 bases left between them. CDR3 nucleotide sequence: TGTGCCAGCAATCCTATTACGAACACCGGGGAGCTGTTTTTT. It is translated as CASNPITNTGELFF.

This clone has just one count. In nucleotides, the CDR3 is TGTGCCAGCAGCCTCCCGGGACAGCTTGGGTATGGCTACACCTTC. Its translation is CASSLPGQLGYGYTF. This chain connects TRBV28 to TRBJ1-2; 7 bases align to TRBD1. Germline V gene lookup returns CDR1 MDHEN and CDR2 SYDVKM. The CDR3 runs to 15 residues. Germline trimming cut 6 bases from V and 5 bases from J; bases unmatched to any gene: 12.

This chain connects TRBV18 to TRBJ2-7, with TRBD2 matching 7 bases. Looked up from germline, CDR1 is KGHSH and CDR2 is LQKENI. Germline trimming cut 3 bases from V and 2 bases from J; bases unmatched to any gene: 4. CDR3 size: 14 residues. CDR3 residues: CASSPGLAAYEQYF. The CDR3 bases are TGTGCCAGCTCACCCGGTCTAGCGGCCTACGAGCAGTACTTC.

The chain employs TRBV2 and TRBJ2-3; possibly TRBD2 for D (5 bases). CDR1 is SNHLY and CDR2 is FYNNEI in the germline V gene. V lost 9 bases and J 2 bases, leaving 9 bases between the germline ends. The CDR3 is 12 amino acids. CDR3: CASCLATDTQYF. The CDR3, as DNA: TGTGCCAGTTGTCTAGCCACAGATACGCAGTATTTT.

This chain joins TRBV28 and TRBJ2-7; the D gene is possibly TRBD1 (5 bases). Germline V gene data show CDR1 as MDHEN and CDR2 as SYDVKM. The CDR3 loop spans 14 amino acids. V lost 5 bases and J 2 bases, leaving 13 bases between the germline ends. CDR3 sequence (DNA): TGTGCCAGCAGTCCCCCGACAGTCCCCTACGAGCAGTACTTC. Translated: CASSPPTVPYEQYF.

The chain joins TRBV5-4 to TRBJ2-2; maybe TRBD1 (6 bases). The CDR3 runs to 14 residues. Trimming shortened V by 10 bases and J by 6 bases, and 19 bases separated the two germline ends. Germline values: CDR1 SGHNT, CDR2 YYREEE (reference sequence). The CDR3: CAANHGGTAGELFF. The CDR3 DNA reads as TGTGCCGCTAACCATGGGGGCACTGCCGGGGAGCTGTTTTTT.

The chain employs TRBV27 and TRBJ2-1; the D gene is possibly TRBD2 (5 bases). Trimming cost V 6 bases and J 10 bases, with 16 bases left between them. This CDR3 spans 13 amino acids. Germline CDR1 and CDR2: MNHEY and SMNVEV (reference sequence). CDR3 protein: CASRSLLVWEQFF. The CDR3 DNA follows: TGTGCCAGCAGGTCCTTACTAGTTTGGGAGCAGTTCTTC.

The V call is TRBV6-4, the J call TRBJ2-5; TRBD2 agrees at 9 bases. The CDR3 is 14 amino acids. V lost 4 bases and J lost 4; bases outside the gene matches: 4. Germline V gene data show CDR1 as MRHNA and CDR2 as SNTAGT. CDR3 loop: CASSGAGGSETQYF. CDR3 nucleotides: TGTGCCAGCAGTGGAGCGGGAGGATCAGAGACCCAGTACTTC.

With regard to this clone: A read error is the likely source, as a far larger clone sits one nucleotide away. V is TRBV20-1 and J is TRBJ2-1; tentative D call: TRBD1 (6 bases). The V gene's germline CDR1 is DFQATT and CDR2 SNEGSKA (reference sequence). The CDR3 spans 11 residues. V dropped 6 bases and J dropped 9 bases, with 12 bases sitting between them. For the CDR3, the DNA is TGCAGTGCAGGGGGAAGTGCTGAGCAGTTCTTC. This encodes CSAGGSAEQFF.

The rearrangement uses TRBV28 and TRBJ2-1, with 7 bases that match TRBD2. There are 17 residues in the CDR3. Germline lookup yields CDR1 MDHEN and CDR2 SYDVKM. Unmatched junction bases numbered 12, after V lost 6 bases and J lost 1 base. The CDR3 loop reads CASSQTFGSGSYNEQFF. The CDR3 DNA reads TGTGCCAGCAGCCAAACCTTTGGTAGCGGGTCCTACAATGAGCAGTTCTTC.

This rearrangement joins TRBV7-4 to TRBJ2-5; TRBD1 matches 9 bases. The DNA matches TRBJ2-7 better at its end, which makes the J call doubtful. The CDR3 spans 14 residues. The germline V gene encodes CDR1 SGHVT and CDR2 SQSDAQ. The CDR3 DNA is TGTGCCAGCAGCACACAGGGGGCGCGAATCGAGCAGTACTTC. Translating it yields CASSTQGARIEQYF.

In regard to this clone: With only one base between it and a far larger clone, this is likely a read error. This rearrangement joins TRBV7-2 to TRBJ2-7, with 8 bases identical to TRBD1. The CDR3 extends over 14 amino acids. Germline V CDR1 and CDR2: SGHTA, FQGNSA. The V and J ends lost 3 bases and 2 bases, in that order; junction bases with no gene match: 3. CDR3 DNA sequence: TGTGCCAGCAGCTTTTACAGGGGGGCCTACGAGCAGTACTTC. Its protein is CASSFYRGAYEQYF. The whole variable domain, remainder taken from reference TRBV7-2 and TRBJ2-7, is GAGVSQSPSNKVTEKGKDVELRCDPISGHTALYWYRQSLGQGLEFLIYFQGNSAPDKSGLPSDRFSAERTGGSVSTLTIQRTQQEDSAVYLCASSFYRGAYEQYFGPGTRLTVT.

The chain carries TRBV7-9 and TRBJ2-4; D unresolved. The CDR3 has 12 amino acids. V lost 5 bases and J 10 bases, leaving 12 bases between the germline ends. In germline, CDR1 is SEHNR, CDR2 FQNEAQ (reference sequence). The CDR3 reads CASSDSAGIQYF. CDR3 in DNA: TGTGCCAGCAGCGATTCCGCCGGGATTCAGTACTTC.

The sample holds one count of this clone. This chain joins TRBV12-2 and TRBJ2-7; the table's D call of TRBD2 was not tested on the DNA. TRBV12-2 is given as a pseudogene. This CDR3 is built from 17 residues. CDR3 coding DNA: TGTGCAAGTCGCCCCAGTTATCTAGCGGGAGTACTGTACGAGCAGTACTTC. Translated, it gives CASRPSYLAGVLYEQYF.

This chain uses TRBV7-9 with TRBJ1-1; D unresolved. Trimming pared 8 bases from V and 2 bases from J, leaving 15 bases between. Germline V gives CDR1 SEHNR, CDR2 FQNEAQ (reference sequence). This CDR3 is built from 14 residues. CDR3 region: CASCKEGINTEAFF. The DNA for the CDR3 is TGTGCCAGCTGTAAAGAAGGGATTAACACTGAAGCTTTCTTT.

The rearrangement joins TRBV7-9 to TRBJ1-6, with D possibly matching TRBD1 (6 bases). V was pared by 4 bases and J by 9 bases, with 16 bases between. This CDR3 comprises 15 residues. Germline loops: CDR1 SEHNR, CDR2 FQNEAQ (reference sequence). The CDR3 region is CASSWNRVPGSPLHF. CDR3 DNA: TGTGCCAGCAGCTGGAACAGGGTTCCTGGTTCACCCCTCCACTTT.

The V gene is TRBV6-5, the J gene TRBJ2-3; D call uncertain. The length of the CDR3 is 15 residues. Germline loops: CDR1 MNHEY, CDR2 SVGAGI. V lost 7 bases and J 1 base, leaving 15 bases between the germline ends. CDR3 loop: CASTRSLRGTDTQYF. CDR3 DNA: TGTGCCAGCACTCGATCATTACGGGGCACAGATACGCAGTATTTT.

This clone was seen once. CDR3 amino acids: CAISESHPRDRNTEAFF. The CDR3 nucleotides are TGTGCCATCAGTGAGTCGCACCCCCGGGACAGGAACACTGAAGCTTTCTTT. The chain is built from TRBV10-3 and TRBJ1-1, with 7 bases fitting TRBD1. Losses at the gene ends were 0 bases for V and 1 base for J; bases not matched to a gene: 8. The CDR3 spans 17 residues. Germline V CDR1 and CDR2: ENHRY, SYGVKD.